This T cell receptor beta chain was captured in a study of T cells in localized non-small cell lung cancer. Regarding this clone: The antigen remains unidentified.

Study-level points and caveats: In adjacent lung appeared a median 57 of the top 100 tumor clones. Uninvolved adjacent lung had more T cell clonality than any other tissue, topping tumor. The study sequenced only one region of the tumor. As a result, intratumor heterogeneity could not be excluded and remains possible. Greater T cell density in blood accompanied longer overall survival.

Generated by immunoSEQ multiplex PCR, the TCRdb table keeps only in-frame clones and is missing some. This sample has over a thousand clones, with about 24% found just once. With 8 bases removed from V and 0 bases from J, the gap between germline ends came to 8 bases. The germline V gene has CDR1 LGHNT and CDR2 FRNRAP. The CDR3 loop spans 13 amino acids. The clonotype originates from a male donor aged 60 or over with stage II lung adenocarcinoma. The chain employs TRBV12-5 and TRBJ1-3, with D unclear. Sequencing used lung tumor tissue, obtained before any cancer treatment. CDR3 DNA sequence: TGTGCTAGTAGTGGGAACTCTGGAAACACCATATATTTT. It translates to CASSGNSGNTIYF.